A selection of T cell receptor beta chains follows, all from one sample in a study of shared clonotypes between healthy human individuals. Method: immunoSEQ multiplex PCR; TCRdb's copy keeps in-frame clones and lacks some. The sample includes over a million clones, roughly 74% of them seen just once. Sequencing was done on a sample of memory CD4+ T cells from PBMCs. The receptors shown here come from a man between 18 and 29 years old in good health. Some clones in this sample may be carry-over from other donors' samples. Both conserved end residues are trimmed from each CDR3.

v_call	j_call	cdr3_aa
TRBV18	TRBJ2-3	ASSPGTSGTDTQY
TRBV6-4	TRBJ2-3	ASSGQGMTADTQY
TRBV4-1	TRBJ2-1	ASSPEGRLYNEQF
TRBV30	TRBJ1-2	AWSGVGGAYGYT
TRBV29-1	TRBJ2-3	SVGPNSGHTDTQY
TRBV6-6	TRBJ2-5	ASRLGQGSQETQY
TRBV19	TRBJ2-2	ASTSTGPTGELF
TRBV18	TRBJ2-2	ASSPTWGTGELF
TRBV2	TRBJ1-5	ASGGQGRQPQH
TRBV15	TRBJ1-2	ATSRDRVDGYT
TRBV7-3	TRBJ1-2	ASAMDRNYGYT
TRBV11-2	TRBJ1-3	ASSLGRGDTIY
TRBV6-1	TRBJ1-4	ASSERSGNEKLF
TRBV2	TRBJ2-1	ASSEGPRAVNEQF
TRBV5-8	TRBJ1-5	ASSLVGDSNQPQH